This TCR beta chain was sequenced during a study of CXCR3 chemokines and chemotherapy response in bladder cancer. Each CDR3 protein is one row after TCRdb ran MiXCR on the PCR reads. The sample carries about 13,000 distinct CDR3 sequences, 12% recorded once. The sample was collected from a patient whose treatment included neoadjuvant chemotherapy. This sequence was found in a human donor with bladder cancer that did not respond to neoadjuvant chemotherapy.

The CDR3: CASSLDGRSRYGYTF. The CDR3 region has the DNA TGTGCCAGCAGCTTAGACGGCCGATCCCGTTATGGCTACACCTTC. The chain uses TRBV11-2 and TRBJ1-2; no firm D call. V was cut by 0 bases and J by 5 bases, with 13 bases left in between. The germline gives CDR1 SGHAT, CDR2 FQNNGV. CDR3 length: 15 residues.